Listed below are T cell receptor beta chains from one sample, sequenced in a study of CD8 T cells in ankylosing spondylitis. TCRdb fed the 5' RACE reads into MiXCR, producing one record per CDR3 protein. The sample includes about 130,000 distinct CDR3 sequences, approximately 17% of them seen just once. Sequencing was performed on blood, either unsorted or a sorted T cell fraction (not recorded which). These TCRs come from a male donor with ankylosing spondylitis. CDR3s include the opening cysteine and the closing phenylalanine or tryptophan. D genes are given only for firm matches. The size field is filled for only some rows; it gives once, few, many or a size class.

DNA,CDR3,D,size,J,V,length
TGTGCCAGCAGTCCCAGGGGAGGTCGGGAGACCCAGTACTTC,CASSPRGGRETQYF,.,.,TRBJ2-5,TRBV27,14
TGTGCCAGCAGTGAAAGGGCGTGGGATGAAGCTTTCTTT,CASSERAWDEAFF,.,.,TRBJ1-1,TRBV6-1,13
TGTGCCAGCCTCCCTACCGGGTCCTACAATGAGCAGTTCTTC,CASLPTGSYNEQFF,.,.,TRBJ2-1,TRBV28,14
TGTGCCACCAGTGACCGCGGGGGACGTGAGACCCAGTACTTC,CATSDRGGRETQYF,TRBD2,many,TRBJ2-5,TRBV24-1,14
TGCAGTGCTAGAGTACGCCGGGGGGCAGGAAACACTGAAGCTTTCTTT,CSARVRRGAGNTEAFF,.,.,TRBJ1-1,TRBV20-1,16
TGTGCCAGCAGCTTTGGGACACCCTCAGATACGCAGTATTTT,CASSFGTPSDTQYF,.,.,TRBJ2-3,TRBV5-6,14
TGTGCCAGCAGCAAACCGGAGACAGGGGGTGGAACTGAAGCTTTCTTT,CASSKPETGGGTEAFF,.,few,TRBJ1-1,TRBV21-1,16
TGCAGCGTTGTATTACAGGGGACCGGGGAGCTGTTTTTT,CSVVLQGTGELFF,TRBD1,many,TRBJ2-2,TRBV29-1,13
TGTGCCAGCAGTGGAGGACATATGAACTTC,CASSGGHMNF,.,.,TRBJ2-4,TRBV2,10
TGTGCCAGCAGTCTACCGGGACTAGCGATCGATGAGCAGTTCTTC,CASSLPGLAIDEQFF,TRBD2,.,TRBJ2-1,TRBV12-3/TRBV12-4,15
TGTGCCAGTAGTCTCTGGTCGGGGATGGGTTCTGAAGCTTTCTTT,CASSLWSGMGSEAFF,.,many,TRBJ1-1,TRBV19,15
TGCGCCAGCAGCCAAAGACCGGGACTGAACACTGAAGCTTTCTTT,CASSQRPGLNTEAFF,.,.,TRBJ1-1,TRBV4-1,15
TGTGCCAGCAGTTTATTGGCAGGCAATTCCTACAATGAGCAGTTCTTC,CASSLLAGNSYNEQFF,.,.,TRBJ2-1,TRBV27,16
TGTGCCACCAGTGAATCAGGGACTAGGGCGGGCGAGCAGTACTTC,CATSESGTRAGEQYF,TRBD2,few,TRBJ2-7,TRBV24-1,15
TGTGCCAGCAGTAAGAGGGTAGCCGTACAGCCCCAGCATTTT,CASSKRVAVQPQHF,.,.,TRBJ1-5,TRBV6-1,14
TGTGCCAGCAGCCAAGGTTTGGGTGGGGAGCTGTTTTTT,CASSQGLGGELFF,.,few,TRBJ2-2,TRBV4-2,13
TGCGCCAGCAGCTTCGGACTTCACAATGAGCAGTTCTTC,CASSFGLHNEQFF,.,once,TRBJ2-1,TRBV5-1,13
TGCGCCAGCAGCTTCGAGCAAGAGACCCAGTACTTC,CASSFEQETQYF,.,few,TRBJ2-5,TRBV5-1,12
TGCAGCGTTGAAGGGACTCGGACAGGAAGCACAGATACGCAGTATTTT,CSVEGTRTGSTDTQYF,TRBD1,few,TRBJ2-3,TRBV29-1,16
TGTGCCAGCAGGTTTACGCAGCACTACTACGAGCAGTACTTC,CASRFTQHYYEQYF,.,few,TRBJ2-7,TRBV14,14
TGTGCCAGCAGCAGGGGCTCATCGGGGGAGCTGTTTTTT,CASSRGSSGELFF,.,.,TRBJ2-2,TRBV9,13
TGTGCCAGCACCACGGGGGACCCTAGCACAGATACGCAGTATTTT,CASTTGDPSTDTQYF,.,few,TRBJ2-3,TRBV27,15
TGTGCCATCAGGTCGGTGGAGACATTGGAGCAGTACTTC,CAIRSVETLEQYF,.,.,TRBJ2-7,TRBV10-3,13
TGCAGCGTTGACAGGGGAGGAGGCCAAGAGACCCAGTACTTC,CSVDRGGGQETQYF,.,many,TRBJ2-5,TRBV29-1,14
TGTGCCAGCAGCTTAGCTCTAGCGGGAGAGCGGACCCAGTACTTC,CASSLALAGERTQYF,TRBD2,few,TRBJ2-5,TRBV7-9,15
TGTGCCAGCAAGATTGAGGGGTCCTCCTACGAGCAGTACTTC,CASKIEGSSYEQYF,.,.,TRBJ2-7,TRBV12-3/TRBV12-4,14
TGTGCCAGCAGCGTCTCGGGGGACACTGAAGCTTTCTTT,CASSVSGDTEAFF,.,.,TRBJ1-1,TRBV7-6,13
TGTGCCTTCTCCGGGACTAGCGGTCCATCCTACAATGAGCAGTTCTTC,CAFSGTSGPSYNEQFF,TRBD2,.,TRBJ2-1,TRBV7-9,16
TGTGCCAGCGGGACAGACTCCTACAATGAGCAGTTCTTC,CASGTDSYNEQFF,TRBD1,.,TRBJ2-1,TRBV9,13
TGTGCCAGTAGGGAGCCTCTGAGTTATGGCTACACCTTC,CASREPLSYGYTF,.,.,TRBJ1-2,TRBV19,13
TGTGCCAGCAGCAGCGGGACTAGCCCAGATACGCAGTATTTT,CASSSGTSPDTQYF,TRBD2,few,TRBJ2-3,TRBV9,14
TGTGCCAGCAGTTTAGGAGCAGGGTGCACTGAAGCTTTCTTT,CASSLGAGCTEAFF,.,.,TRBJ1-1,TRBV27,14
TGTGCCAGCAGTAGTGGGAGAGGGTACGAGCAGTACTTC,CASSSGRGYEQYF,.,few,TRBJ2-7,TRBV27,13
TGTGCCAGCAGCCCCGGACTAGCGGGAATCGGGGAGCTGTTTTTT,CASSPGLAGIGELFF,TRBD2,few,TRBJ2-2,TRBV27,15
TGTGCCAGCAGTACAATGAACACCGGGGAGCTGTTTTTT,CASSTMNTGELFF,.,.,TRBJ2-2,TRBV25-1,13